Detailed here is one T cell receptor (beta chain). Its antigen is not known. Researchers classed hyperthyroidism as stable given no ophthalmopathy within 18 months of follow-up. Other autoimmune diseases, uncontrolled infections, pregnancy or lactation ruled patients out of participation. Diagnosis relied on clinical symptoms, serum thyroxine, TRAb, thyroid ultrasound and orbital computed tomography. Using RNA transcripts, the TCR beta CDR3 regions were amplified. HTBI-primed first-round RT-PCR preceded second-round multiplex PCR. TCRdb passed the multiplex PCR reads through MiXCR, listing each CDR3 protein once. The data contain hundreds of thousands of distinct CDR3 sequences, over 20% of them singletons. The data originate from a study of Graves' ophthalmopathy and Graves' hyperthyroidism. Study-wide findings and caveats: Also, most clonotypes expanded in the thyroid above 0.001 frequency appeared in blood.

The CDR3 loop spans 14 amino acids. V trimming: 4 bases; J trimming: 6 bases; junction bases outside the gene matches: 5. The germline V gene has CDR1 PRHDT and CDR2 FYEKMQ (reference sequence). This receptor was taken from a woman between 18 and 29 years old with stable Graves' hyperthyroidism. Some clones in this sample may be carry-over from other donors' samples. Sequences were obtained from peripheral blood. The rearrangement links TRBV13 to TRBJ1-1; TRBD1 aligns across 10 bases. In nucleotides, the CDR3 is TGTGCCAGCAGCTCCTCGACAGGGGGCTCTGAAGCTTTCTTT. It codes for CASSSSTGGSEAFF. The variable domain in full, completed from reference TRBV13 and TRBJ1-1, reads AAGVIQSPRHLIKEKRETATLKCYPIPRHDTVYWYQQGPGQDPQFLISFYEKMQSDKGSIPDRFSAQQFSDYHSELNMSSLELGDSALYFCASSSSTGGSEAFFGQGTRLTVV.